The entry below gives a single T cell receptor beta chain sequence along with its context. The target antigen is unknown. These data originate in a study of T cell responses to AZD1222 COVID-19 vaccine. Regarding the study as a whole: The span of vaccine-associated CD4 TCRs extended across spike, with dominance at 160-218 and 743-854. Nearly half of unique spike-specific TCRs reportedly avoided B.1.351 and B.1.1.7 mutated regions.

Method: immunoSEQ multiplex PCR; TCRdb's copy keeps in-frame clones and lacks some. The sample carries about 110,000 clones, approximately 90% recorded once. V lost 4 bases, J lost 5 bases, and 10 bases lay in between. CDR3 length: 12 residues. Germline V CDR1 and CDR2: SGHNT, YYREEE (reference sequence). The source was peripheral blood, collected 28 days after the second AZD1222 dose. V and J are TRBV5-4 and TRBJ2-7; D is undetermined. The TCR was taken from an adult who received the AZD1222 COVID-19 vaccine. The CDR3 here is CASSKGSHEQYF. The DNA for the CDR3 is TGTGCCAGCAGCAAAGGTAGCCACGAGCAGTACTTC. Variable domain in full (rest from reference TRBV5-4 and TRBJ2-7): ETGVTQSPTHLIKTRGQQVTLRCSSQSGHNTVSWYQQALGQGPQFIFQYYREEENGRGNFPPRFSGLQFPNYSSELNVNALELDDSALYLCASSKGSHEQYFGPGTRLTVT.